A single sample gave rise to the 21 T cell receptor beta chains below, sequenced in a study of T cells in Graves' hyperthyroidism and ophthalmopathy. Using RNA transcripts as the source, TCR beta CDR3 regions were amplified. First-round RT-PCR targeting the TCR CDR3 was performed with the HTBI primer set. MiXCR, run by TCRdb on the multiplex PCR reads, gives a single entry per CDR3 protein. The data hold 300,000 to 400,000 distinct CDR3 sequences, with less than 20% observed a single time. The sequenced material came from blood. Every receptor here comes from a man between 18 and 29 years old with Graves' ophthalmopathy.

The chain employs TRBV7-9 and TRBJ2-7; D remains unclear. The V gene's germline CDR1 is SEHNR and CDR2 FQNEAQ (reference sequence). This CDR3 has 16 amino acids. With 1 base removed from V and 2 bases from J, the gap between germline ends came to 15 bases. CDR3 region: CASSLGFAPGTYEQYF. CDR3 DNA sequence: TGTGCCAGCAGCTTAGGTTTCGCGCCAGGAACCTACGAGCAGTACTTC.

The chain joins TRBV7-9 to TRBJ2-3; TRBD2 is a possible D gene (6 bases). CDR3 length: 13 amino acids. Between the trimmed V and J ends, which lost 8 bases and 2 bases, there was a span of 11 bases. CDR1 and CDR2 (germline): SEHNR, FQNEAQ (reference sequence). CDR3 region: CASWDSNTDTQYF. CDR3 DNA: TGTGCCAGCTGGGACTCCAACACAGATACGCAGTATTTT.

The CDR3 here is CASKTTGNQETQYF. Written as DNA, the CDR3 is TGTGCCAGCAAAACTACGGGTAACCAAGAGACCCAGTACTTC. The chain combines TRBV28 with TRBJ2-5; D is ambiguous. The V and J ends lost 7 bases and 0 bases respectively, with 12 bases between them. The germline V gene has CDR1 MDHEN and CDR2 SYDVKM. The CDR3 extends over 14 amino acids. The full variable domain, with the rest looked up from reference TRBV28 and TRBJ2-5, is DVKVTQSSRYLVKRTGEKVFLECVQDMDHENMFWYRQDPGLGLRLIYFSYDVKMKEKGDIPEGYSVSREKKERFSLILESASTNQTSMYLCASKTTGNQETQYFGPGTRLLVL.

This clonotype was seen many times. This chain links TRBV20-1 with TRBJ2-3, with 7 bases fitting TRBD2. CDR1 and CDR2 (germline): DFQATT, SNEGSKA (reference sequence). J lost 3 bases, V lost 1 base, and 16 bases had no gene match. This CDR3 is built from 18 residues. Here the CDR3 reads CSARVAGAARGKTDTQYF. The CDR3 DNA reads TGCAGTGCTAGAGTTGCGGGCGCCGCGCGGGGGAAAACAGATACGCAGTATTTT.

This clonotype was found many times. V is TRBV7-2 and J is TRBJ2-7, with a weak D call TRBD1 (5 bases). Germline lookup yields CDR1 SGHTA and CDR2 FQGNSA. V lost 8 bases, J lost 4 bases, and 15 bases lay in between. CDR3 length: 13 amino acids. CDR3 sequence: CASRPGWAYEQYF. DNA of the CDR3: TGTGCCAGCCGGCCAGGGTGGGCTTACGAGCAGTACTTC.

The chain is built from TRBV5-8 and TRBJ2-3; no definite D call. The germline V gene encodes CDR1 SGHTS and CDR2 YDEGEE. Trimming removed 2 bases from V and 3 bases from J, with 13 bases in between. This CDR3 comprises 15 residues. The CDR3 DNA sequence: TGTGCCAGCAGCTTTTCGGTAGCCACGACAGATACGCAGTATTTT. Its translation: CASSFSVATTDTQYF.

This clonotype appeared a few times. DNA of the CDR3: TGTGCCAGCAGCTTAGGATCCGGGACAGGGAATTCACCCCTCCACTTT. This codes for CASSLGSGTGNSPLHF. The genes are TRBV7-9 and TRBJ1-6, with TRBD1 matching 9 bases. The germline gives CDR1 SEHNR, CDR2 FQNEAQ (reference sequence). This CDR3 has 16 residues. V trimming: 1 base; J trimming: 7 bases; junction bases outside the gene matches: 5.

This clonotype was seen many times. The chain joins TRBV6-5 to TRBJ1-1; D is uncertain. Germline loops: CDR1 MNHEY, CDR2 SVGAGI. This CDR3 comprises 13 residues. The V end lost 2 bases, the J end lost 3 bases, and 7 bases lay between the germline ends. CDR3 amino acids: CASSYGRDTEAFF. The CDR3 region has the DNA TGTGCCAGCAGTTACGGCCGGGACACTGAAGCTTTCTTT.

The CDR3 sequence is CASRGDRGRDEQFF. Written as DNA, the CDR3 is TGTGCCAGCAGGGGAGACCGGGGGAGGGATGAGCAGTTCTTC. The V and J genes are TRBV3-1 and TRBJ2-1; 7 nucleotides line up with TRBD2. V shed 6 bases, J shed 8 bases, and the junction held 10 bases outside the gene matches. Germline values: CDR1 LGHDT, CDR2 YNNKEL (reference sequence). This CDR3 has 14 amino acids.

About this clonotype itself: The junction does not match germline at one end; this may be a read error. The V and J genes are TRBV20-1 and TRBJ2-5, with 7 bases aligning to TRBD2. From germline, CDR1 is DFQATT and CDR2 SNEGSKA (reference sequence). This CDR3 spans 14 amino acids. CDR3 residues: CSAARRDYQETQYF. CDR3 nucleotides: TGCAGTGCTGCCCGCCGGGACTACCAGGAGACCCAGTACTTC.

This clonotype was observed many times. This chain joins TRBV7-9 and TRBJ1-1; D ambiguous. The CDR3 consists of 13 residues. V lost 0 bases and J 2 bases, leaving 4 bases between the germline ends. The germline gives CDR1 SEHNR, CDR2 FQNEAQ (reference sequence). This CDR3 is CASSLAANTEAFF. The CDR3, as DNA: TGTGCCAGCAGCTTAGCAGCAAACACTGAAGCTTTCTTT.

This clonotype was seen more than once but under ten times. This chain uses TRBV11-2 with TRBJ1-4; no clear D gene. V was shortened by 6 bases and J by 2 bases, with 7 bases between the two germline ends. The CDR3 runs to 13 residues. Germline V gives CDR1 SGHAT, CDR2 FQNNGV. The DNA of the CDR3 is TGTGCCAGCAGGGGGTTCACTAATGAAAAACTGTTTTTT. Translated, it gives CASRGFTNEKLFF.

This rearrangement joins TRBV24-1 to TRBJ2-7; TRBD1 matches 7 bases. This CDR3 has 13 amino acids. V trimming: 9 bases; J trimming: 5 bases; junction bases outside the gene matches: 9. Germline CDR1 reads KGHDR; CDR2 reads SFDVKD. The CDR3 here is CATAPSTGHEQYF. In DNA form, the CDR3 reads TGTGCCACCGCCCCCTCGACAGGGCACGAGCAGTACTTC.

This clonotype came up many times. J is TRBJ2-5 and V is TRBV12-3 or TRBV12-4, with TRBD1 identical over 9 bases. J lost 1 base, V lost 1 base, and 1 base had no gene match. The CDR3 loop spans 15 amino acids. DNA of the CDR3: TGTGCCAGCAGTTTAGGGACAGGGGTCCAAGAGACCCAGTACTTC. Amino acids: CASSLGTGVQETQYF.

Points on this clonotype: An end of the junction does not agree with germline; a read error may underlie this. J is TRBJ2-1 and V is TRBV7-6; possibly TRBD1 or TRBD2 for D (5 bases each). Germline loops: CDR1 SGHVS, CDR2 FNYEAQ. This CDR3 is built from 14 residues. The CDR3: CASSLVSGQDEQLF. The CDR3 nucleotides are TGTGCCAGCAGCCTCGTTTCGGGGCAGGATGAGCAGCTCTTC. Filled out from reference TRBV7-6 and TRBJ2-1, the complete variable domain reads GAGVSQSPRYKVTKRGQDVALRCDPISGHVSLYWYRQALGQGPEFLTYFNYEAQQDKSGLPNDRFSAERPEGSISTLTIQRTEQRDSAMYRCASSLVSGQDEQLFGPGTRLTVL.

At least ten counts were recorded for this clonotype. The V and J genes are TRBV6-1 and TRBJ1-2; D gene ambiguous. Germline assignment: CDR1 MNHNS and CDR2 SASEGT. The CDR3 spans 13 residues. Trimming pared 1 base from V and 8 bases from J, leaving 11 bases between. The CDR3 DNA follows: TGTGCCAGCAGTGAAGGGTTCCAGGAAGGCTACACCTTC. Its protein is CASSEGFQEGYTF.

This clonotype appeared many times. The chain has TRBV6-1 and TRBJ1-1; a possible D gene is TRBD1 (6 bases). Germline-derived CDR1 and CDR2 are MNHNS and SASEGT. This CDR3 is built from 15 residues. V lost 5 bases and J 4 bases, leaving 17 bases between the germline ends. CDR3 sequence: CASSPRGEVGTEAFF. In DNA form, the CDR3 reads TGTGCCAGCAGTCCTAGGGGGGAAGTGGGCACTGAAGCTTTCTTT.

There are many counts of this clonotype. This chain joins TRBV24-1 and TRBJ2-3, with D unclear. The germline CDR1 and CDR2 sequences are KGHDR and SFDVKD. CDR3 length: 14 residues. Trimming pared 1 base from V and 2 bases from J, leaving 6 bases between. The DNA for the CDR3 is TGTGCCACCAGTGATTTTGGCATCACAGATACGCAGTATTTT. Protein sequence: CATSDFGITDTQYF.

This clonotype was seen many times. This rearrangement joins TRBV9 to TRBJ1-1, with D maybe TRBD1 (6 bases). The CDR3 has 15 residues. V was cut by 1 base and J by 1 base, with 11 bases left in between. Germline V gene lookup returns CDR1 SGDLS and CDR2 YYNGEE. CDR3: CASSVTETGNTEAFF. The CDR3 DNA follows: TGTGCCAGCAGCGTAACCGAGACAGGGAACACTGAAGCTTTCTTT.

The chain recombines TRBV9 with TRBJ2-2; TRBD1 might be the D (6 bases). Trimming pared 3 bases from V and 0 bases from J, leaving 9 bases between. CDR1 and CDR2 from the germline V gene are SGDLS and YYNGEE. The CDR3 is made up of 15 amino acids. The CDR3 DNA sequence: TGTGCCAGCAGCGGGGGGCCCGCGAACACCGGGGAGCTGTTTTTT. The encoded protein is CASSGGPANTGELFF.

The rearrangement joins TRBV6-4 to TRBJ2-2; D remains unclear. The length of the CDR3 is 15 residues. V was cut by 0 bases and J by 2 bases, with 7 bases left in between. Germline V gives CDR1 MRHNA, CDR2 SNTAGT. The CDR3 here is CASSDSGYNTGELFF. DNA of the CDR3: TGTGCCAGCAGTGACTCGGGCTACAACACCGGGGAGCTGTTTTTT.